This T cell receptor beta chain was identified in a study of metastatic and nonmetastatic thyroid tumors (dated by TCRdb to the early 2020s). For context, the study as a whole: The researchers compared repertoires between peripheral blood samples and tumor or nodule tissue samples from patients with malignant or benign thyroid disease. Paper-wide results and their limitations: TCR beta diversity was reported as significantly higher in malignant tumors than in benign nodules, in both blood and tumor samples.

The library was generated by PCR. Sequencer: Illumina HiSeq 4000. High-throughput sequencing was used to profile the CDR3 region of the TCR beta-chain in every patient. The authors' analysis ran thus. CDR3 differences across clinicopathological groups were used to build a classifier for discriminating distant-metastatic papillary thyroid cancer patients. Repertoire diversity was assessed with the Shannon index, and tumor-blood repertoire similarity with the Morisita-Horn index. The public reads were reanalyzed by TCRdb: fastp trimming at Q25, MiXCR alignment, in-frame beta chains only. The V and J calls follow TCRdb's processing rather than the paper's. This sample lists 22,000 or so clones; around 20% were detected once. In total, the top ten clones hold 27% of the sample. V is pruned by 8 bases and J by 8 bases, leaving 6 bases of the junction without a gene match. Reading from cysteine to phenylalanine, the CDR3 counts 14 amino acids. The retained sequence is limited to the CDR3, 42 bases, with the frame set at the first base. CDR1 ENHRY and CDR2 SYGVKD were looked up in the germline V gene.

No treatment had been received by any patient before thyroid surgery. The study retrospectively analysed patient clinical samples collected from about 2012 to 2019 using T-cell receptor beta sequencing. Concerning this clone: Its antigen is unknown. Per-base qualities were not stored, and no clone one base away is much larger.

The sample comprised blood. This sequence originates from a female donor with papillary thyroid cancer or a benign thyroid nodule (not recorded which). Some clones in this sample may be carry-over from other donors' samples. The receptor chain draws on TRBV10-3 and TRBJ2-1, and TRBD2 aligns with 13 junction nucleotides. The nucleotides read TGTGCCATCCGGACTAGCGGGAGTAGTTATGAGCAGTTCTTC. Its protein product is CAIRTSGSSYEQFF.